What follows are 13 T cell receptor beta chains derived from one specimen sequenced in a study of glioma-infiltrating T cells. TCR alpha and beta CDR3 regions were amplified from RNA using iRepertoire nested multiplex PCR. TCRdb re-called the multiplex PCR reads through MiXCR, storing one row per CDR3 protein. The data contain about 190,000 distinct CDR3 sequences, roughly 32% of them singletons. Sequenced sample: glioma tissue, nonneoplastic brain tissue, or PBMCs (not recorded which). The receptors shown here come from a human donor with low-grade glioma or glioblastoma, undergoing nonglioma brain surgery, or in good health (not recorded which).

Many counts were recorded for this clonotype. This chain links TRBV27 with TRBJ1-1, with TRBD1 matching 9 bases. Germline-derived CDR1 and CDR2 are MNHEY and SMNVEV (reference sequence). The V segment lost 7 bases and the J segment 1 base; nucleotides outside the gene matches: 7. The CDR3 is 15 residues long. The CDR3: CASTFTGGPNTEAFF. CDR3 sequence (DNA): TGTGCCAGCACTTTTACAGGGGGCCCGAACACTGAAGCTTTCTTT.

A word on this clonotype: A read error may be the cause here, since a much bigger clone is one base away. The rearrangement uses TRBV7-9 and TRBJ2-5, with unresolved D. The germline CDR1 and CDR2 sequences are SEHNR and FQNEAQ (reference sequence). With 5 bases removed from V and 4 bases from J, the gap between germline ends came to 14 bases. The CDR3 contains 14 residues. In DNA form, the CDR3 reads TGTGCCAGCAGCAGGTCAGACCCCTCAGAGACCCAGTACTTC. Its protein is CASSRSDPSETQYF.

The sample holds many counts of this clonotype. DNA of the CDR3: TGCGCCAGCAGCCCAAGGACTAGCGGGGGAAAAGAGACCCAGTACTTC. This encodes CASSPRTSGGKETQYF. The rearrangement links TRBV5-1 to TRBJ2-5; TRBD2 aligns across 13 bases. Per the germline V gene, CDR1 is SGHRS and CDR2 is YFSETQ. The V and J ends lost 4 bases and 3 bases, in that order; junction bases with no gene match: 6. CDR3 size: 16 residues. Based on the CDR3 plus reference TRBV5-1 and TRBJ2-5, the full variable domain is KAGVTQTPRYLIKTRGQQVTLSCSPISGHRSVSWYQQTPGQGLQFLFEYFSETQRNKGNFPGRFSGRQFSNSRSEMNVSTLELGDSALYLCASSPRTSGGKETQYFGPGTRLLVL.

This clonotype was detected many times. The chain recombines TRBV29-1 with TRBJ2-1, with a possible D match to TRBD1 (6 bases). CDR3 length equals 15 residues. Trimming removed 1 base from V and 0 bases from J, with 10 bases in between. Per germline, CDR1 SQVTM and CDR2 ANQGSEA. The CDR3 sequence: CSVEGQESSYNEQFF. DNA for the CDR3: TGCAGCGTTGAAGGACAGGAAAGCTCCTACAATGAGCAGTTCTTC.

This clonotype showed up many times. The CDR3: CSARVLLGANPPTNEKLFF. The CDR3 DNA sequence: TGCAGTGCTAGAGTGTTGTTAGGGGCCAACCCCCCAACTAATGAAAAACTGTTTTTT. The genes are TRBV20-1 and TRBJ1-4; D possibly corresponds to TRBD1 (5 bases). The V and J ends lost 1 base and 0 bases respectively, with 21 bases between them. The germline CDR1 and CDR2 sequences are DFQATT and SNEGSKA (reference sequence). The CDR3 covers 19 residues.

In this sample, this clonotype turned up many times. This rearrangement joins TRBV27 to TRBJ2-3; D gene ambiguous. Germline V CDR1 and CDR2: MNHEY, SMNVEV (reference sequence). This CDR3 spans 13 amino acids. The ends were cut back, 6 bases at V and 0 bases at J, with 7 bases in the middle. The CDR3 sequence is CASRDLSTDTQYF. The CDR3 DNA reads as TGTGCCAGCAGGGACCTTAGCACAGATACGCAGTATTTT.

This clonotype was recorded at least ten times. The CDR3 DNA reads as TGTGCCACCCGACGGGACCAAGAGACCCAGTACTTC. This sequence encodes CATRRDQETQYF. V is TRBV10-3 and J is TRBJ2-5; D remains unclear. The CDR3 is 12 amino acids. Per germline, CDR1 ENHRY and CDR2 SYGVKD. V lost 10 bases and J 0 bases, leaving 9 bases between the germline ends.

In its sample, this clonotype was seen many times. The J gene is TRBJ1-6, the V gene TRBV20-1; D is perhaps TRBD1 (5 bases). Germline CDR1 DFQATT, CDR2 SNEGSKA (reference sequence). The CDR3 runs 15 residues. Trimming pared 2 bases from V and 0 bases from J, leaving 8 bases between. The CDR3 DNA reads TGCAGTGCTAGATGGGGGAGCTCCTATAATTCACCCCTCCACTTT. It is translated as CSARWGSSYNSPLHF.

This clonotype has a count of ten or more. The J gene is TRBJ2-2, the V gene TRBV20-1, with a possible D match to TRBD1 (6 bases). With 0 bases removed from V and 2 bases from J, the gap between germline ends came to 10 bases. CDR1 and CDR2 (germline): DFQATT, SNEGSKA (reference sequence). The CDR3 covers 15 residues. The DNA for the CDR3 is TGCAGTGCTAGAGAAGGACAGAGTAACACCGGGGAGCTGTTTTTT. Its translation is CSAREGQSNTGELFF.

Many counts were recorded for this clonotype. The chain carries TRBV6-1 and TRBJ2-2; TRBD2 matches at 15 bases. This CDR3 has 17 amino acids. Looked up from germline, CDR1 is MNHNS and CDR2 is SASEGT. V shed 10 bases and J 5 bases; nucleotides not matched to a gene: 11. The CDR3 sequence: CATFYGLAGGRTGELFF. The CDR3 coding sequence is TGTGCCACCTTCTACGGACTAGCGGGAGGGCGGACCGGGGAGCTGTTTTTT.

This clonotype has more than one count but fewer than ten. One end of the junction varies from germline; a read error may be responsible. The chain uses TRBV29-1 and TRBJ1-1; TRBD1 agrees at 8 bases. The germline CDR1 and CDR2 sequences are SQVTM and ANQGSEA. The CDR3 sequence is 15 residues long. Here the CDR3 reads CSAEQPGGARTEAFF. Here the CDR3 DNA reads TGCAGCGCTGAACAACCAGGGGGCGCGAGAACTGAAGCTTTCTTT.

As to this clonotype: Sequence at one end of the junction differs from germline and may be a read error. The chain couples TRBV19 to TRBJ2-3; 11 bases line up with TRBD2. Germline CDR1 LNHDA, CDR2 SQIVND (reference sequence). This CDR3 is 15 amino acids long. Written as DNA, the CDR3 is TGTGCCAGTTTCGGGAGACTAGCGGGGACAGATACGCAGTGTTTT. As protein: CASFGRLAGTDTQCF.

On this clonotype itself: A much larger clone sits a single nucleotide away, making a read error possible. This chain joins TRBV7-9 and TRBJ2-5, with 7 nucleotides matching TRBD2. The CDR3 length is 17 residues. CDR1 SEHNR and CDR2 FQNEAQ come from the germline V gene (reference sequence). V lost 5 bases, J lost 5 bases, and 17 bases stayed unmatched. The CDR3: CASSRSVLGLLHETQYF. The CDR3 bases are TGTGCCAGCAGCCGATCTGTATTGGGACTACTCCACGAGACCCAGTACTTC.